This TCR beta chain appears in the sequencing data of a study of T cell changes during pregnancy in multiple sclerosis. From germline, CDR1 is SGHRS and CDR2 YFSETQ. The CDR3 runs 15 residues. Unmatched junction bases numbered 4, after V lost 0 bases and J lost 2 bases. Only in-frame clones appear in the TCRdb table, and some are missing; sequencing was by immunoSEQ multiplex PCR. The top ten clones hold just over 2% of a sample with 75,000 to 100,000 clones, 85% to 95% of them seen once. This clonotype was obtained from a female donor with multiple sclerosis, enrolled in a pregnancy study. The sample here was peripheral blood, taken after pregnancy. The V call is TRBV5-1, the J call TRBJ2-7, with 8 bases fitting TRBD1. The CDR3 nucleotides are TGCGCCAGCAGCTTGGGGACAGGGCTTACCTACGAGCAGTACTTC. Translating gives CASSLGTGLTYEQYF.